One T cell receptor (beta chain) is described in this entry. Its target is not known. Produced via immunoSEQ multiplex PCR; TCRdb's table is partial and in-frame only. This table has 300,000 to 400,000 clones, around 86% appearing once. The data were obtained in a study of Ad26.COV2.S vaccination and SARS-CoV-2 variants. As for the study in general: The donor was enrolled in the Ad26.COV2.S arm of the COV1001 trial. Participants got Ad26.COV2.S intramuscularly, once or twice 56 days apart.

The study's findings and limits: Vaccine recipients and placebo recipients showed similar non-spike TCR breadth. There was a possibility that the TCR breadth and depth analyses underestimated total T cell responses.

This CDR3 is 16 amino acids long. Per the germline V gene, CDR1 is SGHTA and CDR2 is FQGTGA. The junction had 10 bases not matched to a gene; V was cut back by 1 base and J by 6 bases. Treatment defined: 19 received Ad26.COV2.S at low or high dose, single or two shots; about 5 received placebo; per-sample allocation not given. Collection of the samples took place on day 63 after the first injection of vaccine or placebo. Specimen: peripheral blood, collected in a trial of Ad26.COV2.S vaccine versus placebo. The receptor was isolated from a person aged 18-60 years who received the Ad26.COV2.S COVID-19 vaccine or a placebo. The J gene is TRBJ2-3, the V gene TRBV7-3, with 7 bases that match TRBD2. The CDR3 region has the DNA TGTGCCAGCAGCTTAATCCCCAGCGGGGTGGGGGATACGCAGTATTTT. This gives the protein CASSLIPSGVGDTQYF. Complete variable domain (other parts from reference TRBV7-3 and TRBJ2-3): GAGVSQTPSNKVTEKGKYVELRCDPISGHTALYWYRQSLGQGPEFLIYFQGTGAADDSGLPNDRFFAVRPEGSVSTLKIQRTERGDSAVYLCASSLIPSGVGDTQYFGPGTRLTVL.